These T cell receptor beta chains were read from a single sample in a study of CD4 T cells in relation to SARS-CoV-2 and coronaviruses. No antigen has been identified for these receptors. Only in-frame clones appear in the TCRdb table, and some are missing; sequencing was by immunoSEQ multiplex PCR. The sample has about 36,000 clones; 70% to 85% are singletons. Sequenced input: memory CD4+ T cells from PBMCs, cultured in vitro. The source is an adult with COVID-19. The CDR3 runs from the conserved cysteine through the conserved F or W. Fields, in order: clone size, V gene, CDR3 protein. Only some rows state a clone size, as once, few, many or a class for expanded clones.

.	TRBV5-1	CASSIGTGNNEKLFF
few	TRBV7-9	CASSFGTGEHQPQHF
.	TRBV15	CATSRDRAGDMEQYF
.	TRBV28	CASRHPGDRQETQYF
.	TRBV15	CATSREPRYTGELFF
.	TRBV4-2	CASSHGTSGQETQYF
.	TRBV3-1/TRBV3-2	CASSHGGRKTQYF
.	TRBV5-1	CASSLGGTNYGYTF
.	TRBV7-3	CASSLTGDGNNEQFF
.	TRBV27	CASSPWGGSASGANVLTF
once	TRBV19	CASRHDSGNQPQHF
.	TRBV10-3	CAISDRDNSPLHF
few	TRBV10-1	CASSPAGQGNNEQFF
.	TRBV2	CASSEGYRRGGEQYF
few	TRBV4-2	CASSQDPAGVPEQYF
.	TRBV2	CASSDSAARGGSPLHF
few	TRBV10-1	CASSESLGGDEQYF
.	TRBV27	CASRGTGIHQPQHF
few	TRBV14	CASSQGASYYEQYF
.	TRBV7-9	CASSLRDRDNEQFF
.	TRBV3-1/TRBV3-2	CASSQDPAGGETQYF
.	TRBV7-9	CASRGPGQGIHEQYF
.	TRBV9	CASSSGIQGRSPLHF
.	TRBV29-1	CSARGAGVNTDTQYF
.	TRBV19	CASSNPTRETQYF
.	TRBV5-6	CASSPQVGEGTEAFF
.	TRBV9	CASSVGLGPVLETQYF
once	TRBV28	CASSEQYQETQYF
.	TRBV15	CATSRDVAYEQYF
.	TRBV18	CASSPGTQAYNEKLFF
.	TRBV11-2	CASSSGQAWVEKLFF
.	TRBV19	CASQQGLREAFF
.	TRBV24-1	CATSEGTGIRNQPQHF
.	TRBV5-1	CASSLMRDRGRDTQYF
.	TRBV5-4	CASSLLLSTDTQYF
.	TRBV2	CASSLAYQETQYF
.	TRBV2	CASKGGSENSPLHF
.	TRBV2	CASGRDKLNTEAFF
few	TRBV6-2/TRBV6-3	CASSYRDRGDSPLHF